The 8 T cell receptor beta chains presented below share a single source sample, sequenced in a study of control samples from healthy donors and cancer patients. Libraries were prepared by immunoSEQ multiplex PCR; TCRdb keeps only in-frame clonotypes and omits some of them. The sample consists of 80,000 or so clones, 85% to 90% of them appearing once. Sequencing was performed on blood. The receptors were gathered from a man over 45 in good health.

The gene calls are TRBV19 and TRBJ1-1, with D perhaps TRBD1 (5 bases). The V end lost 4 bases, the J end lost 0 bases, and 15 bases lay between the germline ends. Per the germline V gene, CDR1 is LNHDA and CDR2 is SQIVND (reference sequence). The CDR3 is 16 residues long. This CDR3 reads CASSKLRGTLNTEAFF. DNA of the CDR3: TGTGCCAGTAGTAAGTTGCGGGGGACCCTGAACACTGAAGCTTTCTTT.

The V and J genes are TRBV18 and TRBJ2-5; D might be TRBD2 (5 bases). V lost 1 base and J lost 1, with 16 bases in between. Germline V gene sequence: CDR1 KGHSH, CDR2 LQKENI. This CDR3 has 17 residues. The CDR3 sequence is CASSPLPPQRTQETQYF. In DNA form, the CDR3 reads TGTGCCAGCTCACCACTACCACCCCAGCGGACCCAAGAGACCCAGTACTTC.

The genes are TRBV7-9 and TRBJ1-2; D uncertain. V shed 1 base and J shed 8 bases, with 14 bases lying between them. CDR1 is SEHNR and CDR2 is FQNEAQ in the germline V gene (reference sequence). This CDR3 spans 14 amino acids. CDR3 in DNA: TGTGCCAGCAGCTTAGGTCGGAGGGATGACGGCTACACCTTC. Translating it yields CASSLGRRDDGYTF.

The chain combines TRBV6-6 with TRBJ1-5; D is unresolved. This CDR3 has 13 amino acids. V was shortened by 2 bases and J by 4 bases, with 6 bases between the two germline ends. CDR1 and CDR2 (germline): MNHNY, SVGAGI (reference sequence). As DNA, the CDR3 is TGTGCCAGCAGTTACCCCCGGAATCAGCCCCAGCATTTT. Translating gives CASSYPRNQPQHF.

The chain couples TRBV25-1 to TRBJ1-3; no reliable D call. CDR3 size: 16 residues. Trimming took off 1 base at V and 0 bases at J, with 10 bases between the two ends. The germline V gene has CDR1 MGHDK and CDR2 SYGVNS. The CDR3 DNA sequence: TGTGCCAGCAGTGAATGGAACAGCCTCTCTGGAAACACCATATATTTT. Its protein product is CASSEWNSLSGNTIYF.

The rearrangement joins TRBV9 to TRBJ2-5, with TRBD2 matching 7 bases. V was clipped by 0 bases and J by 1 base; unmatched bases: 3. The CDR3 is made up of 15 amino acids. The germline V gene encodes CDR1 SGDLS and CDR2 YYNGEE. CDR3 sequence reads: CASSVGGGSQETQYF. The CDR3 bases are TGTGCCAGCAGCGTAGGGGGGGGGTCCCAAGAGACCCAGTACTTC.

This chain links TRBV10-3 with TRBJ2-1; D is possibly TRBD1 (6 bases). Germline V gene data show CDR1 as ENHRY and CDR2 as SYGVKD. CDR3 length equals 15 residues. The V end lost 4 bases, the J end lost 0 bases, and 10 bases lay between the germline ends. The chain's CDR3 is CAISVRQASYNEQFF. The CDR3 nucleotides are TGTGCCATCAGTGTCAGACAGGCCTCCTACAATGAGCAGTTCTTC.

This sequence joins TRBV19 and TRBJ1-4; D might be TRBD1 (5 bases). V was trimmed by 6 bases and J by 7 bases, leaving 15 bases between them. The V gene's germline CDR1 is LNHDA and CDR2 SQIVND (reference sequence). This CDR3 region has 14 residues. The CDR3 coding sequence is TGTGCCAGTAGCACCGAGGGGTTGGTTGAAAAACTGTTTTTT. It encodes CASSTEGLVEKLFF.